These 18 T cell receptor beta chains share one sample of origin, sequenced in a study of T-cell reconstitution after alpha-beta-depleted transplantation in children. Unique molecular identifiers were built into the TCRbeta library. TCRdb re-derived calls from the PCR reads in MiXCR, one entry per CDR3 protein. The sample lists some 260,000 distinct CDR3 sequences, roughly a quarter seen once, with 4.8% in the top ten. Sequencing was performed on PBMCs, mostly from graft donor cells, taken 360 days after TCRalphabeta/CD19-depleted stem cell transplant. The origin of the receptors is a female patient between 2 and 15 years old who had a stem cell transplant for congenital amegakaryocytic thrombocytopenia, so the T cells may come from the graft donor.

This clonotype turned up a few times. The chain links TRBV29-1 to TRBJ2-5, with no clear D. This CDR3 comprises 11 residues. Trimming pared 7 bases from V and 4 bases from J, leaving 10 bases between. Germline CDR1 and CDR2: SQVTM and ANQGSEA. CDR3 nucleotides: TGCAGCGCTTTCCGCGGAGAGACCCAGTACTTC. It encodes CSAFRGETQYF.

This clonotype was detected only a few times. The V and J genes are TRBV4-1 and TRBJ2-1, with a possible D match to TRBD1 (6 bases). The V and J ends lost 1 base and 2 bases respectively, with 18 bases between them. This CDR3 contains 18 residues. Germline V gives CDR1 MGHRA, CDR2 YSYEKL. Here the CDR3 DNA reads TGCGCCAGCAGCCAAGTTCTCCTCGACAGGATTGCCTACAATGAGCAGTTCTTC. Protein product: CASSQVLLDRIAYNEQFF.

CDR3 in DNA: TGCAGTACGGACAGGGAAGAGACCCAGTACTTC. Translation: CSTDREETQYF. This chain uses TRBV20-1 with TRBJ2-5, with TRBD1 identical over 8 bases. The V segment lost 8 bases and the J segment 3 bases; nucleotides outside the gene matches: 2. CDR3 length equals 11 residues. Germline lookup yields CDR1 DFQATT and CDR2 SNEGSKA (reference sequence).

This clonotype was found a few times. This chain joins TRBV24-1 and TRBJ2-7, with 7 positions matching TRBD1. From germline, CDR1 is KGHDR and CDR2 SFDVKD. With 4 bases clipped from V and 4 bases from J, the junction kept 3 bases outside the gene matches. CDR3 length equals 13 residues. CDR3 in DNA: TGTGCCACCAGTGACTCGGACAGGTACGAGCAGTACTTC. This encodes CATSDSDRYEQYF.

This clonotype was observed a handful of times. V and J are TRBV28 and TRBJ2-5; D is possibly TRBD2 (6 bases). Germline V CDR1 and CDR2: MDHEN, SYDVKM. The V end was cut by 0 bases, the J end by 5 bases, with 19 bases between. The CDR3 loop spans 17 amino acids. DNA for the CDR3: TGTGCCAGCAGTTTATGGGGCGGGACCCGCGGCGAGGAGACCCAGTACTTC. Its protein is CASSLWGGTRGEETQYF. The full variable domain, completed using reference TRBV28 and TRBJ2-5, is DVKVTQSSRYLVKRTGEKVFLECVQDMDHENMFWYRQDPGLGLRLIYFSYDVKMKEKGDIPEGYSVSREKKERFSLILESASTNQTSMYLCASSLWGGTRGEETQYFGPGTRLLVL.

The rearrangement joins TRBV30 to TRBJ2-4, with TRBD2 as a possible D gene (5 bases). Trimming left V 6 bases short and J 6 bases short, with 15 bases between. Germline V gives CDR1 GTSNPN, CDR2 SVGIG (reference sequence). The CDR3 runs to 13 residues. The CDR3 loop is CACSDLWGNIQYF. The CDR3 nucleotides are TGTGCCTGTTCGGACTTATGGGGAAACATTCAGTACTTC.

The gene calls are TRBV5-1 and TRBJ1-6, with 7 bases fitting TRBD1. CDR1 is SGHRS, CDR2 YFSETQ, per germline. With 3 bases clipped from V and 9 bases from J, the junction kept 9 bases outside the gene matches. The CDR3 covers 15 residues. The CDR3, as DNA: TGCGCCAGCAGCTACCTGACAGGGAACAGTTCACCCCTCCACTTT. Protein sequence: CASSYLTGNSSPLHF.

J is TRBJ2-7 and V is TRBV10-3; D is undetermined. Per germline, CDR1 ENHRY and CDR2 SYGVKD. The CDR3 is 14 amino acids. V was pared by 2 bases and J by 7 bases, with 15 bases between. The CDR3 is CAISEPILKFEQYF. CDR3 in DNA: TGTGCCATCAGTGAGCCTATCCTCAAGTTTGAGCAGTACTTC.

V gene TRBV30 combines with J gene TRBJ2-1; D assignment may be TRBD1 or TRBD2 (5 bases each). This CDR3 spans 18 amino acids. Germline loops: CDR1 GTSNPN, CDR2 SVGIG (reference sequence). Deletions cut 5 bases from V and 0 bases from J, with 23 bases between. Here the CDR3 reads CAWGGAGIPLNSYNEQFF. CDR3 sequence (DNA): TGTGCCTGGGGGGGTGCAGGGATCCCGTTAAACTCCTACAATGAGCAGTTCTTC.

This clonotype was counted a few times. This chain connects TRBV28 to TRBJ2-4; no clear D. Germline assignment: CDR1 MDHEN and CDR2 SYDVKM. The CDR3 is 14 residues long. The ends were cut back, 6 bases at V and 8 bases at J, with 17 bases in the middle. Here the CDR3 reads CASSSFGSIDIQYF. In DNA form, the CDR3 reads TGTGCCAGCAGCTCGTTCGGCTCTATTGACATTCAGTACTTC.

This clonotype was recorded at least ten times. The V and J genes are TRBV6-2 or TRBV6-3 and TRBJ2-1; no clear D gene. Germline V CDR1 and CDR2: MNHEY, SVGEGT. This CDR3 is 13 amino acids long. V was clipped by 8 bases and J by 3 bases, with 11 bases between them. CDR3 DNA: TGTGCCAGCGCGGCGCCGGGCTACAATGAGCAGTTCTTC. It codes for CASAAPGYNEQFF.

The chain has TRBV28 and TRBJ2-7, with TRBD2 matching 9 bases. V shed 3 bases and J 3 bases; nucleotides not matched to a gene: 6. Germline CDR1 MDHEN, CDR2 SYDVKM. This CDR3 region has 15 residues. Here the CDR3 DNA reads TGTGCCAGCAGTTTGGGGCTAGCGGGACGCTACGAGCAGTACTTC. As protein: CASSLGLAGRYEQYF. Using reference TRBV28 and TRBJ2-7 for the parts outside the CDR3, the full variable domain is DVKVTQSSRYLVKRTGEKVFLECVQDMDHENMFWYRQDPGLGLRLIYFSYDVKMKEKGDIPEGYSVSREKKERFSLILESASTNQTSMYLCASSLGLAGRYEQYFGPGTRLTVT.

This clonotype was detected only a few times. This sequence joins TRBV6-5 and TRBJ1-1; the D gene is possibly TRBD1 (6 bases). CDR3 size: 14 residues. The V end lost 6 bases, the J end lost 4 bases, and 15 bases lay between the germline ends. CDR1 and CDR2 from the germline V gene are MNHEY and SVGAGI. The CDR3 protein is CASSPQGGSTEAFF. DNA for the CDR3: TGTGCCAGCAGCCCACAGGGAGGGAGCACTGAAGCTTTCTTT.

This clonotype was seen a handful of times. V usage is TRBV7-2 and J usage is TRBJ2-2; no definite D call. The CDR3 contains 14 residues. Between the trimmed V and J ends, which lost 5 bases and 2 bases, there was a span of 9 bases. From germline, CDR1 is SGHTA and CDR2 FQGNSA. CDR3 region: CASSASRNTGELFF. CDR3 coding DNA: TGTGCCAGCAGCGCAAGCAGAAACACCGGGGAGCTGTTTTTT.

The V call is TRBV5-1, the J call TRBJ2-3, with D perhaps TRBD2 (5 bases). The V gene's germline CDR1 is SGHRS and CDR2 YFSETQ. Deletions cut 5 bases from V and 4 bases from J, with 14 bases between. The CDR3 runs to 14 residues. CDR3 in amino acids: CASRFPEVADTQYF. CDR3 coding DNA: TGCGCCAGCAGATTTCCGGAGGTGGCAGATACGCAGTATTTT.

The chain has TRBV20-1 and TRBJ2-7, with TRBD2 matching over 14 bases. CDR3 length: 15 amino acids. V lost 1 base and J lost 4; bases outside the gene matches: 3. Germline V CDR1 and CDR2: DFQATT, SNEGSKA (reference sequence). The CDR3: CSARGRLAGGYEQYF. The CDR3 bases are TGCAGTGCTAGAGGTAGACTAGCGGGAGGGTACGAGCAGTACTTC.

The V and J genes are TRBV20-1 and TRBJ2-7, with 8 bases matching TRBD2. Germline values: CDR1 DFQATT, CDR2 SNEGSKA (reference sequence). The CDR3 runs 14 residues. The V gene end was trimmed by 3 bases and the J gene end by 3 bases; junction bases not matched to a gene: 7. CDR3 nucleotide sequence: TGCAGTGCTAGTCTCGGGGGGGATTACTACGAGCAGTACTTC. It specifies CSASLGGDYYEQYF.

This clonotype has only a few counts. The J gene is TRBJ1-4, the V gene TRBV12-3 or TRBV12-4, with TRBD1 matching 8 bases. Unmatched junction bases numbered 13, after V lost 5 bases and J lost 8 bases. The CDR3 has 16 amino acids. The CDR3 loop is CASSLWGGQGGEKLFF. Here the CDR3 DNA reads TGTGCCAGCAGTCTTTGGGGTGGACAGGGTGGGGAAAAACTGTTTTTT.